This T cell receptor (beta chain) originates from a study of CD8 T cells in ankylosing spondylitis. Using quantitative 5'-RACE with molecular barcodes, the authors made TCR beta libraries. MiXCR, run by TCRdb on the 5' RACE reads, gives a single entry per CDR3 protein. The sample has around 770,000 distinct CDR3 sequences, about an eighth seen once. This clonotype was recorded many times. Its antigen is currently unknown. Notes on the study in general: For ankylosing spondylitis blood, a TCR beta motif of several highly homologous variants appeared characteristic.

This sequence originates from a male donor with ankylosing spondylitis. The sequenced sample was blood, either unsorted or a sorted T cell fraction (not recorded which).

CDR3 DNA sequence: TGTGCCAGCAGCCGCGGGGGGCCCTATAATTCACCCCTCCACTTT. Protein product: CASSRGGPYNSPLHF. The J gene is TRBJ1-6, the V gene TRBV6-1; tentative D call: TRBD1 (6 bases). The CDR3 runs to 15 residues. CDR1 is MNHNS and CDR2 is SASEGT in the germline V gene. V lost 6 bases, J lost 2 bases, and 11 bases lay in between.